This TCR beta chain was sequenced during a study of T cell responses to AZD1222 COVID-19 vaccine. Whole-study findings and limits: Donors, mostly white British, included more females; clonal diversity was possibly underestimated. Samples come after the peak T cell response, not at day 14. At baseline, seropositivity was found in only a handful of AZD1222 recipients.

Concerning this clone itself: What it binds is not known.

With 6 bases removed from V and 2 bases from J, the gap between germline ends came to 11 bases. This CDR3 spans 15 amino acids. Germline V lookup: CDR1 SGHTA, CDR2 FQGNSA. Profiled with immunoSEQ multiplex PCR; TCRdb holds only in-frame clones, not every one. Here the sample spans about 120,000 clones, just over 90% being singletons. Sequenced here: peripheral blood, sampled on day 0 of AZD1222 vaccination. The rearrangement joins TRBV7-2 to TRBJ1-6; D is possibly TRBD1 (5 bases). This receptor was taken from an adult in good health. For the CDR3, the DNA is TGTGCCAGCAGAAATCAGGGTACCTATAATTCACCCCTCCACTTT. It codes for CASRNQGTYNSPLHF.